The 15 T cell receptor beta chains below were found in one sample sequenced in a study of T cell repertoires in cytomegalovirus infection. TCRdb redid the calling of the reads with MiXCR, one entry per CDR3 protein. The sample contains fewer than 1,000,000 distinct CDR3 sequences, more than 25% of which appear only once. Their antigens are not known. The sequencing here drew on cultured CD8+ T cells from PBMCs, taken from culture after CMV antigen stimulation. Every receptor here comes from a human donor in good health (CMV status not recorded). Some clones in this sample may be carry-over from other donors' samples.

This chain uses TRBV19 with TRBJ2-7; TRBD1 aligns across 10 bases. Germline V CDR1 and CDR2: LNHDA, SQIVND (reference sequence). V lost 3 bases, J lost 3 bases, and 5 bases stayed unmatched. The CDR3 runs to 15 residues. DNA of the CDR3: TGTGCCAGTAGTATTGAGACAGGGGGCAGCTACGAGCAGTACTTC. This codes for CASSIETGGSYEQYF.

There are a few counts of this clonotype. The chain recombines TRBV12-3 or TRBV12-4 with TRBJ2-7; TRBD2 matches at 9 bases. Unmatched junction bases numbered 7, after V lost 6 bases and J lost 4 bases. CDR3 length: 14 amino acids. CDR3 protein: CASRERGAAYEQYF. For the CDR3, the DNA is TGTGCCAGCAGGGAGCGGGGGGCCGCGTACGAGCAGTACTTC.

The chain has TRBV6-1 and TRBJ2-7; D is unresolved. The CDR3 consists of 13 residues. The ends were cut back, 8 bases at V and 3 bases at J, with 14 bases in the middle. Germline CDR1 MNHNS, CDR2 SASEGT. As DNA, the CDR3 is TGTGCCAGCTCTCTCCGTATCGGCTACGAGCAGTACTTC. It codes for CASSLRIGYEQYF.

The chain carries TRBV27 and TRBJ2-2; 8 positions match TRBD2. Germline CDR1 and CDR2: MNHEY and SMNVEV (reference sequence). The CDR3 covers 14 residues. V was pared by 7 bases and J by 3 bases, with 4 bases of the junction left unmatched. The CDR3 is CASITAGDTGELFF. The CDR3 DNA reads as TGTGCCAGCATCACAGCGGGGGACACCGGGGAGCTGTTTTTT.

This rearrangement joins TRBV6-6 to TRBJ1-5; D gene uncertain. Trimming stripped 6 bases from V and 4 bases from J, with 16 bases between. This CDR3 comprises 15 residues. CDR1 and CDR2 (germline): MNHNY, SVGAGI (reference sequence). CDR3 nucleotide sequence: TGTGCCAGCAGCTCTAAACTGGCGGGTAATCAGCCCCAGCATTTT. Protein: CASSSKLAGNQPQHF.

This clonotype was seen more than once but under ten times. This chain links TRBV7-9 with TRBJ2-1; 10 nucleotides line up with TRBD2. V gave up 4 bases and J gave up 3 bases; unmatched junction bases: 15. The CDR3 runs 19 residues. Looked up from germline, CDR1 is SEHNR and CDR2 is FQNEAQ (reference sequence). DNA for the CDR3: TGTGCCAGCAGCTCCCAGGAGGCCCTAGCGGGGGTCCTCTACAATGAGCAGTTCTTC. It specifies CASSSQEALAGVLYNEQFF.

This clonotype was detected only a few times. The chain carries TRBV6-1 and TRBJ1-3, with D perhaps TRBD1 (6 bases). The CDR3 spans 17 residues. V dropped 5 bases and J dropped 0 bases, with 17 bases sitting between them. Germline loops: CDR1 MNHNS, CDR2 SASEGT. Written as DNA, the CDR3 is TGTGCCAGCAGTTCCCTGGGGGGCTGGGGCTCTGGAAACACCATATATTTT. It specifies CASSSLGGWGSGNTIYF.

This clonotype was picked up many times. The rearrangement joins TRBV6-2 or TRBV6-3 to TRBJ2-7, with 9 bases matching TRBD1. V lost 6 bases, J lost 7 bases, and 7 bases stayed unmatched. Germline CDR1 reads MNHEY; CDR2 reads SVGEGT. CDR3 size: 13 residues. The CDR3: CASRKQGAPEQYV. The CDR3 DNA sequence: TGTGCCAGCAGGAAACAGGGGGCGCCTGAGCAGTACGTC.

This clonotype was seen ten or more times. The chain has TRBV7-9 and TRBJ2-7; 8 bases align to TRBD2. After removal of 2 bases from V and 4 bases from J, the junction contained 10 bases not matched to a gene. The V gene's germline CDR1 is SEHNR and CDR2 FQNEAQ (reference sequence). This CDR3 region has 16 residues. Written as DNA, the CDR3 is TGTGCCAGCAGCTTAACTCTTTCCAGCGGGGGTTACGAGCAGTACTTC. Its protein is CASSLTLSSGGYEQYF. Filled out from reference TRBV7-9 and TRBJ2-7, the complete variable domain reads DTGVSQNPRHKITKRGQNVTFRCDPISEHNRLYWYRQTLGQGPEFLTYFQNEAQLEKSRLLSDRFSAERPKGSFSTLEIQRTEQGDSAMYLCASSLTLSSGGYEQYFGPGTRLTVT.

This clonotype appeared a few times. This chain connects TRBV10-3 to TRBJ1-1; the D is unclear. This CDR3 is 12 amino acids long. V lost 4 bases, J lost 2 bases, and 5 bases lay in between. CDR1 is ENHRY, CDR2 SYGVKD, per germline. The CDR3: CAISVDNTEAFF. Written as DNA, the CDR3 is TGTGCCATCAGTGTGGACAACACTGAAGCTTTCTTT.

The V gene is TRBV5-5, the J gene TRBJ1-2; TRBD1 matches at 7 bases. Germline CDR1 is SGHKS and CDR2 is YYEKEE (reference sequence). This CDR3 contains 16 residues. V shed 4 bases and J 11 bases; nucleotides not matched to a gene: 20. CDR3 bases: TGTGCCAGCAGCGCATCCGGGACAGCATCTCCTATGGGGTACACCTTC. Its translation is CASSASGTASPMGYTF.

Only a few counts were recorded for this clonotype. V and J are TRBV28 and TRBJ2-3; 11 positions match TRBD2. V was pared by 3 bases and J by 2 bases, with 4 bases of the junction left unmatched. There are 16 residues in the CDR3. CDR1 and CDR2 (germline): MDHEN, SYDVKM. CDR3 coding DNA: TGTGCCAGCAGTTTTCGACTAGCGGGGCACACAGATACGCAGTATTTT. It yields the protein CASSFRLAGHTDTQYF.

The chain couples TRBV20-1 to TRBJ1-1, with D maybe TRBD1 (6 bases). Germline V gene lookup returns CDR1 DFQATT and CDR2 SNEGSKA (reference sequence). This CDR3 comprises 15 residues. V lost 0 bases and J 2 bases, leaving 13 bases between the germline ends. CDR3 in amino acids: CSARDTGQLNTEAFF. The CDR3 DNA sequence: TGCAGTGCTAGAGATACCGGACAGCTCAACACTGAAGCTTTCTTT.

With respect to this clonotype: The junction and the germline gene differ at one end; a read error may be behind it. The rearrangement joins TRBV7-6 to TRBJ2-5; either TRBD1 or TRBD2 may fit D (5 bases each). The CDR3 length is 12 residues. Germline CDR1 is SGHVS and CDR2 is FNYEAQ. Here the CDR3 DNA reads TGTGTCAGCACGGGGCCGCAAGAGACCCAGTACTTC. Residues: CVSTGPQETQYF.

The rearrangement links TRBV7-8 to TRBJ2-1, with a weak D call TRBD1 (5 bases). The V gene lost 1 base and the J gene lost 4 bases, with 14 bases spanning the gap. The CDR3 extends over 16 amino acids. Germline V gives CDR1 SGHVS, CDR2 FQNEAQ. The CDR3 nucleotides are TGTGCCAGCAGCTTAGTGGGGCAGGCGTCTTACAATGAGCAGTTCTTC. Translation: CASSLVGQASYNEQFF.